The sequence of this T cell receptor (beta chain) was determined in a study of T cell responses to AZD1222 COVID-19 vaccine. Findings of the study overall: Variant regions that are unmutated are reportedly the target of nearly half of spike-specific TCRs. Baseline seropositives among AZD1222 recipients totaled only five to seven. CD4 TCRs associated with vaccination spanned spike, dominating at 160-218 and 743-854. Most donors were white British and more were female, and clonal diversity was possibly underestimated.

Points on this clone: The antigen is undetermined.

Assay: immunoSEQ multiplex PCR; the TCRdb copy retains only in-frame clones and omits some. This sample has 100,000 to 150,000 clones; roughly 91% occur once, and the top ten carry under 35%. The TCR originated in an adult in good health. This specimen consisted of peripheral blood, obtained on day 0 of AZD1222 vaccination.

CDR3 sequence reads: CASSPGAPAGYTF. CDR3 bases: TGTGCCAGCAGCCCGGGGGCCCCGGCCGGCTACACCTTC. This chain joins TRBV5-5 and TRBJ1-2; TRBD1 might be the D (6 bases). The CDR3 loop spans 13 amino acids. Trimming stripped 4 bases from V and 8 bases from J, with 15 bases between. Germline assignment: CDR1 SGHKS and CDR2 YYEKEE (reference sequence).